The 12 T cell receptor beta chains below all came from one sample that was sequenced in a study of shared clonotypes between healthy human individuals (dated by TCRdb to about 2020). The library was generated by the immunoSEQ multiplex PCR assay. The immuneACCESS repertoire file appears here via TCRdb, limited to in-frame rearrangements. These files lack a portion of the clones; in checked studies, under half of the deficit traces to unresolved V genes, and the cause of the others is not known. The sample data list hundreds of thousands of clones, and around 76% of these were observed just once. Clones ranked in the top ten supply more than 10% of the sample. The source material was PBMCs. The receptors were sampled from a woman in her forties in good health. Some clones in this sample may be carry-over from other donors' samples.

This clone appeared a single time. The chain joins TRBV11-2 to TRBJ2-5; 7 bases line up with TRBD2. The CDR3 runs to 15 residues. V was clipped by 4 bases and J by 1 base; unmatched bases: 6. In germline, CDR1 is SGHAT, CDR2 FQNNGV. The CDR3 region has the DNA TGTGCCAGCAGCTATTTCTCTAGCGGCCAAGAGACCCAGTACTTC. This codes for CASSYFSSGQETQYF.

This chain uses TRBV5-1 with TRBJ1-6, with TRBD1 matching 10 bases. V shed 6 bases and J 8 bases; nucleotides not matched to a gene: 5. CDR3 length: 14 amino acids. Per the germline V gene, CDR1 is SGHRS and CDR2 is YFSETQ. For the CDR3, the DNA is TGCGCCAGCATGACAGGGGGCGAAGATTCACCCCTCCACTTT. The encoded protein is CASMTGGEDSPLHF.

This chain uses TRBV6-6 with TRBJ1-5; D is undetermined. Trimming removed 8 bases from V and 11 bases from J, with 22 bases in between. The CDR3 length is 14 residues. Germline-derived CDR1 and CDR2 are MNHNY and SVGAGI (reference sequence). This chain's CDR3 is CASSQETLFEAQHF. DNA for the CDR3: TGTGCCAGCTCTCAGGAGACACTTTTTGAGGCCCAGCATTTT.

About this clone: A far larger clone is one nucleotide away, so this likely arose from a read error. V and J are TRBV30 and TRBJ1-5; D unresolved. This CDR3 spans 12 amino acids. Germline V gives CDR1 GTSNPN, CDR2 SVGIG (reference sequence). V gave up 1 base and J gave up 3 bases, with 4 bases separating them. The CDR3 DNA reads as TGTGCCTGGAGTGGGACCAATCAGCCCCAGCATTTT. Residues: CAWSGTNQPQHF. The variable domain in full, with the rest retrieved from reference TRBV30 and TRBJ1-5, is SQTIHQWPATLVQPVGSPLSLECTVEGTSNPNLYWYRQAAGRGLQLLFYSVGIGQISSEVPQNLSASRPQDRQFILSSKKLLLSDSGFYLCAWSGTNQPQHFGDGTRLSIL.

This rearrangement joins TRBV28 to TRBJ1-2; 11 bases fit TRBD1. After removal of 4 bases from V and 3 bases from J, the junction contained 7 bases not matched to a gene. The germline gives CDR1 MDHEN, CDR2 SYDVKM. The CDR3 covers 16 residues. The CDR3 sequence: CASSWDRGLGDYGYTF. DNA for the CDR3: TGTGCCAGCAGTTGGGACAGGGGGTTGGGAGACTATGGCTACACCTTC.

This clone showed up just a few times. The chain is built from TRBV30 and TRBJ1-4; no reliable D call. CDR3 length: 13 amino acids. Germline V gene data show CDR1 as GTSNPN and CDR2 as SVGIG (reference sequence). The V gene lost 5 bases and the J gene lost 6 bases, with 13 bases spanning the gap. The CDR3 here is CAWQTGPDEKLFF. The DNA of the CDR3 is TGTGCCTGGCAGACCGGGCCAGATGAAAAACTGTTTTTT. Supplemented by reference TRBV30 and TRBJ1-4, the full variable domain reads SQTIHQWPATLVQPVGSPLSLECTVEGTSNPNLYWYRQAAGRGLQLLFYSVGIGQISSEVPQNLSASRPQDRQFILSSKKLLLSDSGFYLCAWQTGPDEKLFFGSGTQLSVL.

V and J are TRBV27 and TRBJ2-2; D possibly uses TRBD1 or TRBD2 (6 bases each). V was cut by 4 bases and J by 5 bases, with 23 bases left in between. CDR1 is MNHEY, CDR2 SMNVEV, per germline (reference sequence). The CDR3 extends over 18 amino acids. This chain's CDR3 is CASSSGPEAGEVTGELFF. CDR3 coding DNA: TGTGCCAGCAGTTCGGGCCCCGAGGCAGGGGAGGTGACCGGGGAGCTGTTTTTT.

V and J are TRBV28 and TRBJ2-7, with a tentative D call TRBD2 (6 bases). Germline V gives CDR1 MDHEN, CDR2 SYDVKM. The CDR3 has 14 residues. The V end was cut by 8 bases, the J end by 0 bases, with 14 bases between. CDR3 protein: CASQGEAPSYEQYF. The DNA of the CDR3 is TGTGCCAGCCAAGGGGAGGCTCCCTCCTACGAGCAGTACTTC.

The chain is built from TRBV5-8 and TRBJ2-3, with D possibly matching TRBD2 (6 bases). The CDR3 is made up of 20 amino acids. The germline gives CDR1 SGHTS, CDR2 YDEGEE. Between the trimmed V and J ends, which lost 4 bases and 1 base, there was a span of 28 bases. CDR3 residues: CASSPSGTISVERGTDTQYF. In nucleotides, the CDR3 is TGTGCCAGCAGCCCCTCGGGCACGATCTCCGTCGAGCGGGGCACAGATACGCAGTATTTT.

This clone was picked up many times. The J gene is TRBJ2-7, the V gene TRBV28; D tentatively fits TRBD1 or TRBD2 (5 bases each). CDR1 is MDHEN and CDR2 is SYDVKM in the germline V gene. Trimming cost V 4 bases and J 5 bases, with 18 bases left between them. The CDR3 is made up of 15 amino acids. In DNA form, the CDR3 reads TGTGCCAGCAGTTCATGGCAGACGGGGCCCGACGAGCAGTACTTC. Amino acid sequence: CASSSWQTGPDEQYF.

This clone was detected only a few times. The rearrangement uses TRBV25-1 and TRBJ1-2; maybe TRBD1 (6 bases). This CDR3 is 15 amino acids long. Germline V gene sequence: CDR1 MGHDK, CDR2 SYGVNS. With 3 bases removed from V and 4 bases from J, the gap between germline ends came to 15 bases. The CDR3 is CASSDSRGSPYGYTF. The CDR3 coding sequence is TGTGCCAGCAGTGATAGTAGGGGGTCCCCCTATGGCTACACCTTC.

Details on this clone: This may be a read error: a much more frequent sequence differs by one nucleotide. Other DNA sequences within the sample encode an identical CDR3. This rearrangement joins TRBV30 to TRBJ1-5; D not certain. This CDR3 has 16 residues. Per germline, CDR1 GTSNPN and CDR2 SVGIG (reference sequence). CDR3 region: CAWSVQSGTYNQPQHF. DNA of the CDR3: TGTGCCTGGAGTGTACAGTCCGGTACCTACAATCAGCCCCAGCACTTT.